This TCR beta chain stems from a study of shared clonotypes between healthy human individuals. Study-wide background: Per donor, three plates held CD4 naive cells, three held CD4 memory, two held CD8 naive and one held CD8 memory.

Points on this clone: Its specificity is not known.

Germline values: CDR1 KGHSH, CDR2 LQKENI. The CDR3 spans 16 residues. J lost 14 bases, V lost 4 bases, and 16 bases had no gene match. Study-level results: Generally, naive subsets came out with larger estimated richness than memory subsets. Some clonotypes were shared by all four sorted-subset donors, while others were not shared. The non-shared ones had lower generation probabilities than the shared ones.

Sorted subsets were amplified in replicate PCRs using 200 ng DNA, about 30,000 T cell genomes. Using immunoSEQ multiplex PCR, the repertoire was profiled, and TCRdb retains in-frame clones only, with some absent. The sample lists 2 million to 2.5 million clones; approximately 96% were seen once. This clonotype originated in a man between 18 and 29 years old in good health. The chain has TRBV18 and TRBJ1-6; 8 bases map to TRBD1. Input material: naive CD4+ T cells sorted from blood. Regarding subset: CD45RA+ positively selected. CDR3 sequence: CASSLQGALSLLTLHF. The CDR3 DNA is TGTGCCAGCTCACTTCAGGGGGCGTTGAGTCTCCTCACCCTCCACTTT.